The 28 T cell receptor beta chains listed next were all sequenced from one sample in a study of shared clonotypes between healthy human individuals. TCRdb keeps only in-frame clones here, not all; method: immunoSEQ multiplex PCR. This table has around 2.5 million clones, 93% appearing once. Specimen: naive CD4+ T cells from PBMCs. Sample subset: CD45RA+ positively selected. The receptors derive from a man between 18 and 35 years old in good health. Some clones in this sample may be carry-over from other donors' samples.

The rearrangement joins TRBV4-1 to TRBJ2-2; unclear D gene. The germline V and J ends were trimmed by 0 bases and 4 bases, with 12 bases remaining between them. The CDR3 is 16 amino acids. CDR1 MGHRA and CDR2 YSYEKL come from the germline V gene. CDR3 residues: CASSQEPRIGTGELFF. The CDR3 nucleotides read TGCGCCAGCAGCCAAGAACCTAGGATAGGCACCGGGGAGCTGTTTTTT.

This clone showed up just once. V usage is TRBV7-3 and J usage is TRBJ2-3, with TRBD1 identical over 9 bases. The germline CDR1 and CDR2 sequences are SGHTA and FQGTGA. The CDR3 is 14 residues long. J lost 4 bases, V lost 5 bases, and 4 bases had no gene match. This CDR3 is CASSQQGAADTQYF. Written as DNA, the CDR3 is TGTGCCAGCAGCCAACAGGGGGCCGCAGATACGCAGTATTTT.

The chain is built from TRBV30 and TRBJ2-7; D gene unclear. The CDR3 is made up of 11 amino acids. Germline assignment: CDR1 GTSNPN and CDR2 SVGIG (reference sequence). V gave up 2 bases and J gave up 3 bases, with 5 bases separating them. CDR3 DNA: TGTGCCTGGAGTACTTTCTACGAGCAGTACTTC. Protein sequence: CAWSTFYEQYF.

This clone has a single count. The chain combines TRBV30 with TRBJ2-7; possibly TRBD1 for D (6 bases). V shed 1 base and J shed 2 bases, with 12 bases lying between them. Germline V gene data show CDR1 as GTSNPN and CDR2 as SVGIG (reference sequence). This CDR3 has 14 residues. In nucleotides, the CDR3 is TGTGCCTGGAGTGGACAGGCCAAACCCTACGAGCAGTACTTC. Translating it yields CAWSGQAKPYEQYF.

CDR3 loop: CAWSHYNEKLFF. In nucleotides, the CDR3 is TGTGCCTGGAGTCATTATAATGAAAAACTGTTTTTT. The V call is TRBV30, the J call TRBJ1-4; D is ambiguous. Per germline, CDR1 GTSNPN and CDR2 SVGIG (reference sequence). The CDR3 loop spans 12 amino acids. Deletions cut 2 bases from V and 4 bases from J, with 5 bases between.

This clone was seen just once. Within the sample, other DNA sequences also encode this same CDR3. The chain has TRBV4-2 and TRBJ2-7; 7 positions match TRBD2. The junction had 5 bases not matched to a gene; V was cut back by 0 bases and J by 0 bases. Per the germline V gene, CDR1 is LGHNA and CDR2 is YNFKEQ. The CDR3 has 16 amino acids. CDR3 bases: TGTGCCAGCAGCCAAGATTTAGCTAGCGGCTCCTACGAGCAGTACTTC. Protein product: CASSQDLASGSYEQYF.

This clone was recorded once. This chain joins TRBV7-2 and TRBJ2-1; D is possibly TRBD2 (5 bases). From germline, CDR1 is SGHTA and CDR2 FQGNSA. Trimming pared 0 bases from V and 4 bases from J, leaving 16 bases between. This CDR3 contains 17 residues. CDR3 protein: CASSLASRPSGYNEQFF. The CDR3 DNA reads TGTGCCAGCAGCTTAGCGAGCCGGCCAAGCGGTTACAATGAGCAGTTCTTC.

The CDR3 DNA sequence: TGTGCCAGCAGTTTATCCTTTCTTCGGGGTTACGAGCAGTACTTC. It codes for CASSLSFLRGYEQYF. J is TRBJ2-7 and V is TRBV28, with D tentatively TRBD2 (5 bases). Germline CDR1 and CDR2: MDHEN and SYDVKM. Trimming left V 1 base short and J 4 bases short, with 14 bases between. The CDR3 sequence is 15 residues long.

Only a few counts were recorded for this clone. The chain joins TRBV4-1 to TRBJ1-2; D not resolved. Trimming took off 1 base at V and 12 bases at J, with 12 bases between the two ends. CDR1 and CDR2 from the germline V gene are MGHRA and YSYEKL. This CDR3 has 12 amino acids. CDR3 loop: CASSQVSAAHTF. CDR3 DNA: TGCGCCAGCAGCCAAGTTAGTGCGGCTCACACCTTC.

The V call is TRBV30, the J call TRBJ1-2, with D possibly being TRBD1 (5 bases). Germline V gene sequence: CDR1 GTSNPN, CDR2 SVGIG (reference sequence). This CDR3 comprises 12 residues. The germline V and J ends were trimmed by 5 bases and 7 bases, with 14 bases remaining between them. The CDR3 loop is CAWVGTDLGYTF. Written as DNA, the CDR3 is TGTGCCTGGGTGGGGACTGATCTTGGCTACACCTTC. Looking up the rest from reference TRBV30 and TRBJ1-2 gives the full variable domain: SQTIHQWPATLVQPVGSPLSLECTVEGTSNPNLYWYRQAAGRGLQLLFYSVGIGQISSEVPQNLSASRPQDRQFILSSKKLLLSDSGFYLCAWVGTDLGYTFGSGTRLTVV.

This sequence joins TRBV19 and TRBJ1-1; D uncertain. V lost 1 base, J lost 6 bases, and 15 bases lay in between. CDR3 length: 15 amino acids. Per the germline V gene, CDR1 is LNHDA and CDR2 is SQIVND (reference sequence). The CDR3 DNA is TGTGCCAGTAGTATAGGGTACCAGGTTCGGCCTGAAGCTTTCTTT. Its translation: CASSIGYQVRPEAFF.

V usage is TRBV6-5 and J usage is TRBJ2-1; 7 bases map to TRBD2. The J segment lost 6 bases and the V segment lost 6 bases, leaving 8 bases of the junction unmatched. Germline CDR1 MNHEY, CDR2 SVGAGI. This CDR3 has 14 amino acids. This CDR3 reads CASRSPGLTNEQFF. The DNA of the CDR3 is TGTGCCAGCAGATCCCCGGGACTAACCAATGAGCAGTTCTTC.

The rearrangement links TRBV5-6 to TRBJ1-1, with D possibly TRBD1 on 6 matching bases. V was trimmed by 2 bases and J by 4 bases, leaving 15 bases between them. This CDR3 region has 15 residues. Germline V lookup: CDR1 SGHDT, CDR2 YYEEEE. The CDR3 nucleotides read TGTGCCAGCAGCTTCAACTCCGCAGGGGTCACTGAAGCTTTCTTT. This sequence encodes CASSFNSAGVTEAFF.

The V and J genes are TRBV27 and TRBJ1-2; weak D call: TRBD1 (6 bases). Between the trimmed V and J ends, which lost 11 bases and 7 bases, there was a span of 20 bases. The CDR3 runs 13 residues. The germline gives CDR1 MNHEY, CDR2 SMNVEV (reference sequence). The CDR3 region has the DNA TGTGCCGCCGGGGGCTCCAGGCAACCTGGCTACACCTTC. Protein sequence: CAAGGSRQPGYTF.

In nucleotides, the CDR3 is TGTGCCAGTAGTATAGAGGAGGGTAGCAATCAGCCCCAGCATTTT. Its translation is CASSIEEGSNQPQHF. The chain has TRBV19 and TRBJ1-5; no reliable D call. The CDR3 consists of 15 residues. CDR1 LNHDA and CDR2 SQIVND come from the germline V gene (reference sequence). The ends were cut back, 0 bases at V and 0 bases at J, with 6 bases in the middle. The variable domain in full, with the rest retrieved from reference TRBV19 and TRBJ1-5, is DGGITQSPKYLFRKEGQNVTLSCEQNLNHDAMYWYRQDPGQGLRLIYYSQIVNDFQKGDIAEGYSVSREKKESFPLTVTSAQKNPTAFYLCASSIEEGSNQPQHFGDGTRLSIL.

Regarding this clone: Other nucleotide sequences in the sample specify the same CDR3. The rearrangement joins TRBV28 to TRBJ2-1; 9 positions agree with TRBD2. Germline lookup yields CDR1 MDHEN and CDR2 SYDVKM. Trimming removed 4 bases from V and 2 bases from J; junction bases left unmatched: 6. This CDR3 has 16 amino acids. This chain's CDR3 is CASSSPAGGTYNEQFF. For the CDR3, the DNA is TGTGCCAGCAGTTCCCCAGCGGGAGGAACCTACAATGAGCAGTTCTTC.

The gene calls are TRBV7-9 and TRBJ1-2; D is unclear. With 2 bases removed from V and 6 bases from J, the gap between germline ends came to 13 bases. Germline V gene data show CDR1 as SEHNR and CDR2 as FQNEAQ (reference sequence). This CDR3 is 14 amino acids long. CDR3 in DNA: TGTGCCAGCAGCTTAAGCCCGGACTTCAATGGCTACACCTTC. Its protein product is CASSLSPDFNGYTF.

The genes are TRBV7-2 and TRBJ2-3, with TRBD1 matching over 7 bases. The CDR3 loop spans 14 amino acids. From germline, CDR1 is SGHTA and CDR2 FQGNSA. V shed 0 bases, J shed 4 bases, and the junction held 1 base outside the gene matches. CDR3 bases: TGTGCCAGCAGCTTAGCAGGACAGGCAGATACGCAGTATTTT. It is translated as CASSLAGQADTQYF.

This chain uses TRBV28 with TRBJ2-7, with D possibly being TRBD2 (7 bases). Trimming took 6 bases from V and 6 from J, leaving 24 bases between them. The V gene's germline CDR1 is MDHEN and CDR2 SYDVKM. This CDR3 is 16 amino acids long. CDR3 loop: CASSLLGGGSEGEQYF. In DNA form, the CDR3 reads TGTGCCAGCAGCCTCCTGGGGGGCGGGAGTGAAGGCGAGCAGTACTTC.

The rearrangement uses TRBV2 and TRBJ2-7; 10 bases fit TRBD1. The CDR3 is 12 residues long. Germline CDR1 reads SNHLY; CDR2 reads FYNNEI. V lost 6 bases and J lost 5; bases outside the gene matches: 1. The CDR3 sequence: CASRGTGDEQYF. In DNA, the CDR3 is TGTGCCAGCAGGGGGACAGGGGACGAGCAGTACTTC. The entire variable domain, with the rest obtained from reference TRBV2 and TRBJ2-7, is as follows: EPEVTQTPSHQVTQMGQEVILRCVPISNHLYFYWYRQILGQKVEFLVSFYNNEISEKSEIFDDQFSVERPDGSNFTLKIRSTKLEDSAMYFCASRGTGDEQYFGPGTRLTVT.

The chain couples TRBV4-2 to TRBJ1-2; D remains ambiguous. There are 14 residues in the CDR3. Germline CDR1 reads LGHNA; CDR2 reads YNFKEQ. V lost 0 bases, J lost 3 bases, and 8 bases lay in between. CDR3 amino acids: CASSQDREYYGYTF. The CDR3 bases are TGTGCCAGCAGCCAAGATAGGGAGTACTATGGCTACACCTTC.

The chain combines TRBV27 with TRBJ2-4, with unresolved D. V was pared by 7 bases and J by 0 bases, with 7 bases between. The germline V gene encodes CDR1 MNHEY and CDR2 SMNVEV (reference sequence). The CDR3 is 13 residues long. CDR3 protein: CASKELAKNIQYF. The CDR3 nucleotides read TGTGCCAGCAAGGAACTAGCCAAAAACATTCAGTACTTC.

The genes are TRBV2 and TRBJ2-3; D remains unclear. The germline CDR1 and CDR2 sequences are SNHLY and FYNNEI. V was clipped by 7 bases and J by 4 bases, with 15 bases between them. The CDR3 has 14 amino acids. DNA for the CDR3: TGTGCCAGCACCCTCGACGTCTCGCCAGATACGCAGTATTTT. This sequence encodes CASTLDVSPDTQYF.

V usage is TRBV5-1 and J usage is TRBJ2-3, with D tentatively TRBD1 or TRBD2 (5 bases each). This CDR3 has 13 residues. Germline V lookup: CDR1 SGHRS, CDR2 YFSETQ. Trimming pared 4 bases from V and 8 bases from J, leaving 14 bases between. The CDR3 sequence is CASSPGPVGTQYF. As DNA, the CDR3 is TGCGCCAGCAGCCCGGGGCCCGTAGGTACGCAGTATTTT. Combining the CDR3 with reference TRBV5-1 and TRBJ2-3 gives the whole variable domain KAGVTQTPRYLIKTRGQQVTLSCSPISGHRSVSWYQQTPGQGLQFLFEYFSETQRNKGNFPGRFSGRQFSNSRSEMNVSTLELGDSALYLCASSPGPVGTQYFGPGTRLTVL.

This CDR3 reads CASSERALDTQYF. The CDR3 DNA sequence: TGTGCCAGCAGTGAAAGGGCGTTGGATACGCAGTATTTT. The J gene is TRBJ2-3, the V gene TRBV25-1; D ambiguous. Germline V gives CDR1 MGHDK, CDR2 SYGVNS. V lost 2 bases, J lost 6 bases, and 9 bases lay in between. The CDR3 covers 13 residues.

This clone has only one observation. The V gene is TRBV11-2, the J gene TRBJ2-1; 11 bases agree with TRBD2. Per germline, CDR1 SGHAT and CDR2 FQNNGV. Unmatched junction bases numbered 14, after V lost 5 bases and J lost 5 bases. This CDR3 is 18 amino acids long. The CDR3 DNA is TGTGCCAGCAGCACGGACTCCGTCGGGACTAGCGGACACAATGAGCAGTTCTTC. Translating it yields CASSTDSVGTSGHNEQFF.

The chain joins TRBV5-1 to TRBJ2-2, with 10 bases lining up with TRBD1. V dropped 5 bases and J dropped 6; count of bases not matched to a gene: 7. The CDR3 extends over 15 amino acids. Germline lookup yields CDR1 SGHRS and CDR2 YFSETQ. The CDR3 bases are TGCGCCAGCAGTCCTTGGACAGGGGGGGCCGGGGAGCTGTTTTTT. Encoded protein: CASSPWTGGAGELFF.

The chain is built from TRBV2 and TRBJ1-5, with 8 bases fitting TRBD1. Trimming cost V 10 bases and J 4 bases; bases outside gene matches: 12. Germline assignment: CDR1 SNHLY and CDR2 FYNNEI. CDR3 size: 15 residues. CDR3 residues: CATRQGNNHNQPQHF. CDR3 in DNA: TGTGCCACCCGACAGGGGAACAATCATAATCAGCCCCAGCATTTT.